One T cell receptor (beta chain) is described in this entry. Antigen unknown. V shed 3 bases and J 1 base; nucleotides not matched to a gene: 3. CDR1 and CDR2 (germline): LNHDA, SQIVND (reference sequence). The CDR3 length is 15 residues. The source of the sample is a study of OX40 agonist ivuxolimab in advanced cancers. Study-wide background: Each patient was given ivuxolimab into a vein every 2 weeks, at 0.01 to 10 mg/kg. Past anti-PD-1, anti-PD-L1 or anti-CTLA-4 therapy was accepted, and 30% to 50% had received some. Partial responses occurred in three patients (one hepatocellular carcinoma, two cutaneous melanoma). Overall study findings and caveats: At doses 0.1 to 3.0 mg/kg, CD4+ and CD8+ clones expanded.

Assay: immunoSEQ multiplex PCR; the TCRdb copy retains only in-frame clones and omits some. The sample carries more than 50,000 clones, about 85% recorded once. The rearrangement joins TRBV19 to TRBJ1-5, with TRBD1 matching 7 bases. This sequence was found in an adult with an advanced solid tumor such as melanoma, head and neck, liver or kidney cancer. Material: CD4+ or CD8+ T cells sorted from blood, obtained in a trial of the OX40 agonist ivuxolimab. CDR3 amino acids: CASSIRGESNQPQHF. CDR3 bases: TGTGCCAGTAGTATCAGGGGGGAAAGCAATCAGCCCCAGCATTTT. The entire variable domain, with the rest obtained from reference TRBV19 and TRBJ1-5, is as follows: DGGITQSPKYLFRKEGQNVTLSCEQNLNHDAMYWYRQDPGQGLRLIYYSQIVNDFQKGDIAEGYSVSREKKESFPLTVTSAQKNPTAFYLCASSIRGESNQPQHFGDGTRLSIL.